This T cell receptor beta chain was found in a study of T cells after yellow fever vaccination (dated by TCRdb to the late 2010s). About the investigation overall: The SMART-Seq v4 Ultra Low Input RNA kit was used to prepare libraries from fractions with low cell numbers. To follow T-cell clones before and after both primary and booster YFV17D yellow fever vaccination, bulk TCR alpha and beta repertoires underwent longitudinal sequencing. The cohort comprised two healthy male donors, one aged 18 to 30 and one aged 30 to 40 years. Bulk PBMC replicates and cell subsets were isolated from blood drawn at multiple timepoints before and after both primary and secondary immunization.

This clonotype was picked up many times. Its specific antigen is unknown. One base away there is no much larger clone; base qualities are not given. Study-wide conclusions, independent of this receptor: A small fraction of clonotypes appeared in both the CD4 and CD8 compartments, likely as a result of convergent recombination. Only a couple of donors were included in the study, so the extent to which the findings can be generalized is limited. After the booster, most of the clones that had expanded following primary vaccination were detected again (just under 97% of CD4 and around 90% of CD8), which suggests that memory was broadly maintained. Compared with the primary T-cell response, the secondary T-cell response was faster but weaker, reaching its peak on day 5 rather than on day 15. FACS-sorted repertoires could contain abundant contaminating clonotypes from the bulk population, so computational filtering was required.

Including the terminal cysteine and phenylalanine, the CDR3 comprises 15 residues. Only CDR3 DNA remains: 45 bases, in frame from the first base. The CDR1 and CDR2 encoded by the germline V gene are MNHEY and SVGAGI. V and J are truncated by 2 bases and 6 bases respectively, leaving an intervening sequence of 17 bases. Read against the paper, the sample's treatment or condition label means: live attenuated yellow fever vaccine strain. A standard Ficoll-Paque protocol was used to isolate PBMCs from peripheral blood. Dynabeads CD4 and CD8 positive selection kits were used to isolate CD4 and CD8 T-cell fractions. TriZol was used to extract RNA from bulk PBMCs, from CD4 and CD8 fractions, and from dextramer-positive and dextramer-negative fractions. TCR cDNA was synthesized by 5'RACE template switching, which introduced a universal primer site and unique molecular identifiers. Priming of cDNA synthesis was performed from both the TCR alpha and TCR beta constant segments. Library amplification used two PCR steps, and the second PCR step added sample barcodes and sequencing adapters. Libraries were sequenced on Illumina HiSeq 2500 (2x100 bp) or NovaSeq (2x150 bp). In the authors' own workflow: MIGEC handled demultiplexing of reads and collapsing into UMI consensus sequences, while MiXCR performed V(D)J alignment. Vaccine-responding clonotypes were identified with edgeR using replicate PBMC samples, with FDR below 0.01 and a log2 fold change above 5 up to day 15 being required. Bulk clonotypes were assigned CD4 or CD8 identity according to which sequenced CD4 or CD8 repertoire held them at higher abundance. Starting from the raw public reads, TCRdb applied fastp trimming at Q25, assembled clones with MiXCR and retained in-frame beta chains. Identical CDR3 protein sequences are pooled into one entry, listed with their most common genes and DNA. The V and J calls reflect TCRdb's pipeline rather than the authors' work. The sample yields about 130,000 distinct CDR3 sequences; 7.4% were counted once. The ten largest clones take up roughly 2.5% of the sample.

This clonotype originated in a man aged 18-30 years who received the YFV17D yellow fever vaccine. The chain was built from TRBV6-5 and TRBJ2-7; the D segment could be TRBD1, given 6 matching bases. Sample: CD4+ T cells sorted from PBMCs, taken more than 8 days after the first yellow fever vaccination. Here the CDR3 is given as CASSYQAGVHPEQYF. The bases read TGTGCCAGCAGTTACCAGGCAGGGGTTCACCCCGAGCAGTACTTC.